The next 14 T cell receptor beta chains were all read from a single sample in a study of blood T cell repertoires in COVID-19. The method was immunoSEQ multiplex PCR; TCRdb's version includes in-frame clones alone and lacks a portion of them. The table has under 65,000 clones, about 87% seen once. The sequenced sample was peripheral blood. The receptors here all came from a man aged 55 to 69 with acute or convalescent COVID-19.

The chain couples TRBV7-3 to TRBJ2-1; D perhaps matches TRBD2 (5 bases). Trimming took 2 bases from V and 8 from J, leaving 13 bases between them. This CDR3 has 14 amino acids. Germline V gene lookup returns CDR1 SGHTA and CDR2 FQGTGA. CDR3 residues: CASSLYSPLDEQFF. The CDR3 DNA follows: TGTGCCAGCAGCTTATATTCCCCACTAGATGAGCAGTTCTTC.

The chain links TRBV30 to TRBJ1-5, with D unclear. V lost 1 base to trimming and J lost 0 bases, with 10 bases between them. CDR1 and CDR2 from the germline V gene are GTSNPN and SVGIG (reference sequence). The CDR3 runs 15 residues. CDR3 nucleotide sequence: TGTGCCTGGAGTGGACACAGCTCTAGCAATCAGCCCCAGCATTTT. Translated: CAWSGHSSSNQPQHF.

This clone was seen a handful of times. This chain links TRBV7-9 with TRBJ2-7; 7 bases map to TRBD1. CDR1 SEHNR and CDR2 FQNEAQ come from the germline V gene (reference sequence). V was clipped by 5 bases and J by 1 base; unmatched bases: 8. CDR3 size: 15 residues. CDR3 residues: CASSPRQGPSYEQYF. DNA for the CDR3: TGTGCCAGCAGCCCTCGACAGGGCCCATCCTACGAGCAGTACTTC. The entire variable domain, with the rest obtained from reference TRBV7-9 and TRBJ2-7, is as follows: DTGVSQNPRHKITKRGQNVTFRCDPISEHNRLYWYRQTLGQGPEFLTYFQNEAQLEKSRLLSDRFSAERPKGSFSTLEIQRTEQGDSAMYLCASSPRQGPSYEQYFGPGTRLTVT.

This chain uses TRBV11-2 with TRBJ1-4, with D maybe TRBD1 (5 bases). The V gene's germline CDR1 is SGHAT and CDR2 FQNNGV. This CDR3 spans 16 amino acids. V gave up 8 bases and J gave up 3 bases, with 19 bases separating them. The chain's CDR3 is CASHIGGEAANEKLFF. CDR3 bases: TGTGCCAGCCATATTGGAGGGGAAGCGGCTAATGAAAAACTGTTTTTT. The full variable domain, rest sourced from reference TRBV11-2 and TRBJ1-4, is EAGVAQSPRYKIIEKRQSVAFWCNPISGHATLYWYQQILGQGPKLLIQFQNNGVVDDSQLPKDRFSAERLKGVDSTLKIQPAKLEDSAVYLCASHIGGEAANEKLFFGSGTQLSVL.

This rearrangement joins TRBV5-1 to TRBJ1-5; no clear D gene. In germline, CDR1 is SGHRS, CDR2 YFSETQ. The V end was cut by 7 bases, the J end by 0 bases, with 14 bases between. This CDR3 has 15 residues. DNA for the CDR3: TGCGCCAGCTTCCTGGCCGGGTTTAGCAATCAGCCCCAGCATTTT. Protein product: CASFLAGFSNQPQHF.

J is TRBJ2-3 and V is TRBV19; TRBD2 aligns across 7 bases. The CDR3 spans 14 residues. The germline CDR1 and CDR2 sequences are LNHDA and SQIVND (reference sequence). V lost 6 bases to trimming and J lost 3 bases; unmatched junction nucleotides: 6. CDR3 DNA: TGTGCCAGTAGAGTTGGGCGGGGGACAGATACGCAGTATTTT. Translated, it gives CASRVGRGTDTQYF.

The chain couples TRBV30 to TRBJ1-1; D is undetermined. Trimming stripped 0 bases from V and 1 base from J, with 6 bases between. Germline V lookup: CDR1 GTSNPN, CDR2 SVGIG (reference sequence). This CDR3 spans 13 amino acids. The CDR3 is CAWSVQSNTEAFF. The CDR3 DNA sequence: TGTGCCTGGAGTGTCCAGTCGAACACTGAAGCTTTCTTT. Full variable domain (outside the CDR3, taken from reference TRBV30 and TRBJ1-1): SQTIHQWPATLVQPVGSPLSLECTVEGTSNPNLYWYRQAAGRGLQLLFYSVGIGQISSEVPQNLSASRPQDRQFILSSKKLLLSDSGFYLCAWSVQSNTEAFFGQGTRLTVV.

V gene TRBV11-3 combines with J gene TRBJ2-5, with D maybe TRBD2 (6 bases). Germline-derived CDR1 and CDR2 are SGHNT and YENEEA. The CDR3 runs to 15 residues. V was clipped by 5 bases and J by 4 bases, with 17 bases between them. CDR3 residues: CASSLGGAPGETQYF. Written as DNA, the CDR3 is TGTGCCAGCAGCCTCGGAGGGGCGCCTGGAGAGACCCAGTACTTC.

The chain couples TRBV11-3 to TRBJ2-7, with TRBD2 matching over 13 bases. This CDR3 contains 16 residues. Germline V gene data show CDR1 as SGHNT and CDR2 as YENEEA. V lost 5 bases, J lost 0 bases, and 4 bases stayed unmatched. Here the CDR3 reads CASSPGLAGVSYEQYF. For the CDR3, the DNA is TGTGCCAGCAGCCCCGGACTAGCGGGAGTCTCCTACGAGCAGTACTTC.

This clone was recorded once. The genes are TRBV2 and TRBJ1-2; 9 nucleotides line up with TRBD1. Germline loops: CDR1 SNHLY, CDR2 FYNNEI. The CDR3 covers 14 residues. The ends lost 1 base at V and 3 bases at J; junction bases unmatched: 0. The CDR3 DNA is TGTGCCAGCAGTGAAGGGACAGGGGACTATGGCTACACCTTC. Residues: CASSEGTGDYGYTF.

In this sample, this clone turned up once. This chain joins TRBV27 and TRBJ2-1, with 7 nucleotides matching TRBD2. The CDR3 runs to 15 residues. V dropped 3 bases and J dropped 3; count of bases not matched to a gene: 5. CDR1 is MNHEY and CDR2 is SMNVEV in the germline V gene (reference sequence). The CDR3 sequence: CASSFGGSLYNEQFF. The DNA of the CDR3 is TGTGCCAGCAGTTTTGGCGGGAGTCTCTACAATGAGCAGTTCTTC.

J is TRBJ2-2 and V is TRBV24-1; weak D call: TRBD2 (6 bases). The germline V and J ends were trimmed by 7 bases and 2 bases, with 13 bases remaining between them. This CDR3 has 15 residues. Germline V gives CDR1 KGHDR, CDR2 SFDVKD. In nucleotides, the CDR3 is TGTGCCACCAGCACCGGGACTCTCAACACCGGGGAGCTGTTTTTT. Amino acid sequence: CATSTGTLNTGELFF.

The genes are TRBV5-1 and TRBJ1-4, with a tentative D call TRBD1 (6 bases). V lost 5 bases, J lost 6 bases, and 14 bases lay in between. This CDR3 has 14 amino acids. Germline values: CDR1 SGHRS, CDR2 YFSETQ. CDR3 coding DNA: TGCGCCAGCAGGGACAGTGGGGGGGATGAAAAACTGTTTTTT. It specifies CASRDSGGDEKLFF.

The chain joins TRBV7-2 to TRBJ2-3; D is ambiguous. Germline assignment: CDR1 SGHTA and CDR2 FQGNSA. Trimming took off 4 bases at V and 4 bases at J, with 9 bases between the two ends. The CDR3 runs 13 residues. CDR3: CASSSRSADTQYF. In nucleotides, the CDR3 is TGTGCCAGCAGCTCCAGATCCGCAGATACGCAGTATTTT.